This TCR beta chain was sequenced in a study of T cell changes during pregnancy in multiple sclerosis. CDR3 length: 16 amino acids. Trimming left V 0 bases short and J 4 bases short, with 18 bases between. Germline assignment: CDR1 SQVTM and CDR2 ANQGSEA. Libraries were prepared by immunoSEQ multiplex PCR; TCRdb keeps only in-frame clonotypes and omits some of them. The sample lists approximately 110,000 clones, approximately 93% occurring once. Sequences were derived from peripheral blood, sampled after pregnancy. The rearrangement joins TRBV29-1 to TRBJ2-5, with D possibly TRBD2 on 7 matching bases. This receptor was taken from a female donor with multiple sclerosis, enrolled in a pregnancy study. The CDR3, as DNA: TGCAGCGTTGAAGATCTTCTGGGGGGGGGCCCAGAGACCCAGTACTTC. Its translation is CSVEDLLGGGPETQYF.